The 13 T cell receptor beta chains in this list originate from one sample, sequenced in a study of cytomegalovirus exposure and HLA in healthy donors. PCR involved 60 Vbeta and 13 Jbeta primers. Assay used: immunoSEQ multiplex PCR; TCRdb lists only in-frame clones, some missing. The sample shows about 250,000 clones, roughly 73% of them seen only once. Sequences were obtained from PBMCs. The receptors shown here come from a boy younger than 18 in good health and CMV-seronegative.

The table lists this clone with a count of one. This CDR3 is CAWSVLSNYGYTF. Written as DNA, the CDR3 is TGTGCCTGGAGTGTCCTCTCCAACTATGGCTACACCTTC. The chain uses TRBV30 and TRBJ1-2; D call uncertain. The CDR3 has 13 amino acids. The germline gives CDR1 GTSNPN, CDR2 SVGIG (reference sequence). V gave up 0 bases and J gave up 2 bases, with 7 bases separating them.

This clone was counted a few times. This chain links TRBV5-6 with TRBJ1-5; the D is unclear. Germline V gene sequence: CDR1 SGHDT, CDR2 YYEEEE. Deletions cut 1 base from V and 3 bases from J, with 5 bases between. There are 13 residues in the CDR3. For the CDR3, the DNA is TGTGCCAGCAGCTTGATGGCCAATCAGCCCCAGCATTTT. It codes for CASSLMANQPQHF. Complete variable domain (other parts from reference TRBV5-6 and TRBJ1-5): DAGVTQSPTHLIKTRGQQVTLRCSPKSGHDTVSWYQQALGQGPQFIFQYYEEEERQRGNFPDRFSGHQFPNYSSELNVNALLLGDSALYLCASSLMANQPQHFGDGTRLSIL.

This clone was seen only a few times. This chain connects TRBV5-1 to TRBJ1-1; D gene ambiguous. The length of the CDR3 is 15 residues. V lost 6 bases, J lost 1 base, and 16 bases lay in between. Germline CDR1 is SGHRS and CDR2 is YFSETQ. The CDR3 region has the DNA TGCGCCAGCAACCGATATTCGGAGGGGAACACTGAAGCTTTCTTT. Translated, it gives CASNRYSEGNTEAFF.

The V call is TRBV7-3, the J call TRBJ2-5; D may be TRBD2 (7 bases). The germline V and J ends were trimmed by 4 bases and 4 bases, with 13 bases remaining between them. Germline CDR1 is SGHTA and CDR2 is FQGTGA. The CDR3 covers 14 residues. This chain's CDR3 is CASSSGGARETQYF. As DNA, the CDR3 is TGTGCCAGCAGCTCTGGGGGGGCGCGAGAGACCCAGTACTTC.

The rearrangement links TRBV4-1 to TRBJ2-1, with D possibly matching TRBD2 (7 bases). V was clipped by 0 bases and J by 15 bases, with 24 bases between them. CDR1 is MGHRA, CDR2 YSYEKL, per germline. The CDR3 loop spans 16 amino acids. This chain's CDR3 is CASSQDMGALSREGFF. The CDR3 DNA sequence: TGCGCCAGCAGCCAAGATATGGGGGCTCTTTCGAGGGAGGGGTTCTTC.

This chain uses TRBV11-3 with TRBJ2-4, with 14 nucleotides matching TRBD2. The CDR3 totals 19 residues. The V segment lost 2 bases and the J segment 4 bases; nucleotides outside the gene matches: 10. Germline lookup yields CDR1 SGHNT and CDR2 YENEEA. The chain's CDR3 is CASSLWPGLAGETKNIQYF. The CDR3 DNA follows: TGTGCCAGCAGCTTATGGCCGGGACTAGCGGGAGAAACAAAAAACATTCAGTACTTC.

The chain has TRBV20-1 and TRBJ2-1; a weak D match, TRBD2 (7 bases). V was trimmed by 8 bases and J by 9 bases, leaving 11 bases between them. The CDR3 has 10 residues. CDR1 is DFQATT, CDR2 SNEGSKA, per germline (reference sequence). CDR3: CSTGRGEQFF. The CDR3 DNA reads TGCAGTACAGGGAGGGGTGAGCAGTTCTTC.

V gene TRBV27 combines with J gene TRBJ1-1, with TRBD1 as a possible D gene (5 bases). Germline CDR1 and CDR2: MNHEY and SMNVEV (reference sequence). Trimming pared 5 bases from V and 4 bases from J, leaving 17 bases between. The CDR3 is made up of 15 amino acids. The CDR3 DNA reads as TGTGCCAGCAGTCTCGAGCCAGGGTCGGGCACTGAAGCTTTCTTT. As protein: CASSLEPGSGTEAFF.

The gene calls are TRBV29-1 and TRBJ1-1; 11 bases match TRBD1. This CDR3 contains 15 residues. V gave up 4 bases and J gave up 1 base; unmatched junction bases: 5. Per germline, CDR1 SQVTM and CDR2 ANQGSEA. The CDR3 region has the DNA TGCAGCGTTGGGACAGGGGGCTCAGGGAACACTGAAGCTTTCTTT. It encodes CSVGTGGSGNTEAFF.

The chain employs TRBV9 and TRBJ1-1; possible D gene TRBD1, 5 bases. V lost 0 bases and J lost 4, with 16 bases in between. Germline-derived CDR1 and CDR2 are SGDLS and YYNGEE. This CDR3 is 16 amino acids long. This chain's CDR3 is CASSVGGLGGTTEAFF. The CDR3 DNA is TGTGCCAGCAGCGTAGGGGGGTTGGGAGGGACCACTGAAGCTTTCTTT.

CDR3: CASSLGDRGPYEQYF. CDR3 DNA sequence: TGTGCCAGCAGCCTAGGGGACAGGGGCCCTTACGAGCAGTACTTC. The chain carries TRBV4-2 and TRBJ2-7; TRBD1 aligns across 10 bases. CDR1 LGHNA and CDR2 YNFKEQ come from the germline V gene. The CDR3 consists of 15 residues. With 4 bases clipped from V and 4 bases from J, the junction kept 7 bases outside the gene matches.

This clone was counted only a few times. The rearrangement uses TRBV2 and TRBJ1-6, with 7 bases lining up with TRBD1. The germline gives CDR1 SNHLY, CDR2 FYNNEI. The CDR3 totals 14 residues. V shed 6 bases and J 11 bases; nucleotides not matched to a gene: 10. Here the CDR3 reads CASRFGTAGAPLHF. In DNA form, the CDR3 reads TGTGCCAGCAGGTTCGGGACAGCTGGAGCACCCCTCCACTTT.

This clone was recorded a few times. This rearrangement joins TRBV7-9 to TRBJ1-1; 7 bases are shared with TRBD1. The CDR3 runs to 12 residues. Germline V lookup: CDR1 SEHNR, CDR2 FQNEAQ (reference sequence). The ends lost 11 bases at V and 5 bases at J; junction bases unmatched: 8. Here the CDR3 DNA reads TGTGCCGGGAGGACAGGACGGACTGAAGCTTTCTTT. This encodes CAGRTGRTEAFF.